This is a list of T cell receptor beta chains from one sample in a study of T cells in Graves' hyperthyroidism and ophthalmopathy. TCRdb passed the multiplex PCR reads through MiXCR, listing each CDR3 protein once. The sample includes approximately 300,000 distinct CDR3 sequences, 15% to 20% of them seen just once. The sequenced sample consisted of blood. The source is a woman aged 55-70 years with Graves' ophthalmopathy. CDR3s include the opening cysteine and the closing phenylalanine or tryptophan. D genes are given only for firm matches. Not all rows give a size; the values are once, few, many and, for expanded clones, a class.

D | J | size | V | CDR3 | DNA
TRBD2 | TRBJ2-3 | many | TRBV4-3 | CASSQVSGLADTQYF | TGCGCCAGCAGCCAAGTCTCGGGACTAGCAGATACGCAGTATTTT
NA | TRBJ2-1 | NA | TRBV20-1 | CSARGLQGWYEQFF | TGCAGTGCTAGAGGCCTACAGGGCTGGTACGAGCAGTTCTTC
NA | TRBJ2-2 | many | TRBV5-1 | CASSLRGPTKSGELFF | TGCGCCAGCAGCTTGCGGGGGCCGACGAAATCCGGGGAGCTGTTTTTT
TRBD2 | TRBJ2-7 | many | TRBV20-1 | CSATRGGAYEQYF | TGCAGTGCTACTAGGGGAGGGGCCTACGAGCAGTACTTC
NA | TRBJ2-6 | NA | TRBV6-1 | CASMRVRDTREQGANVLTF | TGTGCCAGCATGAGGGTGCGGGACACCCGGGAACAGGGGGCCAACGTCCTGACTTTC
NA | TRBJ2-4 | NA | TRBV27 | CASSPVLQAKNIQYF | TGTGCCAGCAGTCCCGTTCTACAGGCCAAAAACATTCAGTACTTC
NA | TRBJ1-5 | many | TRBV20-1 | CSARGTELGGQPQHF | TGCAGTGCTAGGGGGACGGAGCTAGGGGGTCAGCCCCAGCATTTT
NA | TRBJ1-6 | many | TRBV28 | CASTLYNSPLHF | TGTGCCAGCACCCTATATAATTCACCCCTCCACTTT
TRBD2 | TRBJ2-3 | many | TRBV7-2 | CASSLGLLGGAGGFTDTQYF | TGTGCCAGCAGCTTAGGCTTGTTGGGAGGAGCGGGGGGATTCACAGATACGCAGTATTTT
TRBD2 | TRBJ2-3 | NA | TRBV7-2 | CASSLEYGGGPPDTQYF | TGTGCCAGCAGCTTAGAGTATGGCGGGGGGCCCCCAGATACGCAGTATTTT
TRBD2 | TRBJ2-7 | NA | TRBV19 | CASSIELAGIYEQYF | TGTGCCAGTAGTATTGAACTAGCGGGCATCTACGAGCAGTACTTC